The present entry profiles one T cell receptor (beta chain) with its context. This sample is drawn from a study of blood T cell repertoires in COVID-19. Study as a whole: Nucleic acid was either cDNA or gDNA, and it came from T cells, B-cell-depleted T cells, or PBMCs.

Original processing methods: Estimated nucleated cell counts came from reference gene primer amplification. Some clones are missing from TCRdb's copy, which holds only in-frame ones; the method was immunoSEQ multiplex PCR. The DNA was the basis for D and trimming; V, J and clone size are from that table. Here the sample spans roughly 300,000 clones, under 90% being singletons. CDR1 and CDR2 from the germline V gene are LNHDA and SQIVND (reference sequence). The CDR3 has 16 residues. V was trimmed by 0 bases and J by 5 bases, leaving 16 bases between them. It was during active infection that Seattle patients were enrolled and then longitudinally followed.

The chain is built from TRBV19 and TRBJ1-2; perhaps TRBD1 as D (5 bases). The receptor comes from a woman in her 30s with COVID-19, enrolled during active disease. Sample: peripheral blood. The CDR3 coding sequence is TGTGCCAGTAGTATAGATCTATCGGGGGTCGCGTATGGCTACACCTTC. Translated, it gives CASSIDLSGVAYGYTF.